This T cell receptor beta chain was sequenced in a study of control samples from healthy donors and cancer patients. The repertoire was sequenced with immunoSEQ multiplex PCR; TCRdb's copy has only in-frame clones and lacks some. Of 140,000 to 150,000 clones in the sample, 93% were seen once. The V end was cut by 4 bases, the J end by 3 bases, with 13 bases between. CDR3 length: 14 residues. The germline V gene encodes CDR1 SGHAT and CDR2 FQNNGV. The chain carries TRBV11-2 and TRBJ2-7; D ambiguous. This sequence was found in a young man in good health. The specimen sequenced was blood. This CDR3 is CASSSGPMYYEQYF. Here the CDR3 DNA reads TGTGCCAGCAGCTCAGGTCCAATGTACTACGAGCAGTACTTC.